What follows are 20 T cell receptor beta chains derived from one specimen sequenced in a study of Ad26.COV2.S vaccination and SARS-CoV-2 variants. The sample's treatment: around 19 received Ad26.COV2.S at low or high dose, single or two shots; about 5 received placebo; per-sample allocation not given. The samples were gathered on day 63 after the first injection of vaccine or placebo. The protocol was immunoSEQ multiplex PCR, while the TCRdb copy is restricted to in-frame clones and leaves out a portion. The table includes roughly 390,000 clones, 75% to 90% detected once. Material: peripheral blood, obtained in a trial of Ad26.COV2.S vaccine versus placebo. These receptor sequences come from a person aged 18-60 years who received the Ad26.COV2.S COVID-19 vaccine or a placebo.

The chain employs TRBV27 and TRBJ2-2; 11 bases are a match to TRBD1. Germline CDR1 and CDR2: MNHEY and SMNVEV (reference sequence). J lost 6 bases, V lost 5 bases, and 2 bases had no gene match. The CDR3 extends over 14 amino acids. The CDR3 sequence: CASSGQGAAGELFF. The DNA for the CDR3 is TGTGCCAGCAGTGGACAGGGGGCGGCCGGGGAGCTGTTTTTT.

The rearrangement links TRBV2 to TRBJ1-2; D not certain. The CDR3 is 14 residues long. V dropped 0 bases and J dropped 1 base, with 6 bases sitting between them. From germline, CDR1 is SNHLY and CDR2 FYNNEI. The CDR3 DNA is TGTGCCAGCAGTGAAGCGGGGTTTAACTATGGCTACACCTTC. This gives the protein CASSEAGFNYGYTF.

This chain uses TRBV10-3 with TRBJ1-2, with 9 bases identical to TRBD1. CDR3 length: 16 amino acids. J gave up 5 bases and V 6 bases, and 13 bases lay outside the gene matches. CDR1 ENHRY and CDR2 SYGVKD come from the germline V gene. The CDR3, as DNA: TGTGCCATCAGCGCCGGGACAGGGACGGGGGATTATGGCTACACCTTC. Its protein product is CAISAGTGTGDYGYTF.

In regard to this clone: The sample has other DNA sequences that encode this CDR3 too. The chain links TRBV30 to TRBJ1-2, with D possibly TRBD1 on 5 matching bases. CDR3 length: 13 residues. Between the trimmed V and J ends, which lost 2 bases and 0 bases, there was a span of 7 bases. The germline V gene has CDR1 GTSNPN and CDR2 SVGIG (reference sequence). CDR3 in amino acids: CAWSSGPNYGYTF. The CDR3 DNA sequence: TGTGCCTGGAGTTCAGGGCCTAACTATGGCTACACCTTC.

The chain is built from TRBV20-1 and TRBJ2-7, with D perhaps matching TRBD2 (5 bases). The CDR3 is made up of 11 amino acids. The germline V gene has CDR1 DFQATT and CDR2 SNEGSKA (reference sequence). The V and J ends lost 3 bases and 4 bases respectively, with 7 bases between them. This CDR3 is CSASSVYEQYF. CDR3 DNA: TGCAGTGCTAGTAGCGTGTACGAGCAGTACTTC.

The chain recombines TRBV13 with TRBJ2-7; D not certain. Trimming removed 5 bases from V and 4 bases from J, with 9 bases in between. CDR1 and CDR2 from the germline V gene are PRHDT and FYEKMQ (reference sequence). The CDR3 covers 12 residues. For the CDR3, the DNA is TGTGCCAGCAGCCAGGAAAGTTACGAGCAGTACTTC. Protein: CASSQESYEQYF.

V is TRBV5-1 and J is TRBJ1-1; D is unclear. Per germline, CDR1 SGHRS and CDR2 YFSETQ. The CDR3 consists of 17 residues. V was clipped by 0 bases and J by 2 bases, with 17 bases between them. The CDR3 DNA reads TGCGCCAGCAGCTTGGAGGGCAGGTACTACGCCAACACTGAAGCTTTCTTT. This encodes CASSLEGRYYANTEAFF.

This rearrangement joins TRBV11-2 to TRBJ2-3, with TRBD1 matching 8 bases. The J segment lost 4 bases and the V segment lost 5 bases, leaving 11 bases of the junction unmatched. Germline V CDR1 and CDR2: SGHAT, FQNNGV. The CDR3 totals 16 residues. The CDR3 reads CASSPSGQGPPDTQYF. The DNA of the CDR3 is TGTGCCAGCAGCCCCTCAGGACAGGGCCCCCCAGATACGCAGTATTTT.

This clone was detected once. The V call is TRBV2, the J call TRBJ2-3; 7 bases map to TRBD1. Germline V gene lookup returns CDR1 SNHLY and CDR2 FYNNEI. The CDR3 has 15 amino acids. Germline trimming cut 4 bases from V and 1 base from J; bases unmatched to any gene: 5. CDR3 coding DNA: TGTGCCAGCAGTGCACAGGGGATGGGCACAGATACGCAGTATTTT. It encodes CASSAQGMGTDTQYF.

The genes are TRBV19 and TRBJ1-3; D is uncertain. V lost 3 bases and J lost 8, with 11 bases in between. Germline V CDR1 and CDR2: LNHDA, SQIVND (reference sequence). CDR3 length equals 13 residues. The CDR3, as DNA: TGTGCCAGTAGTATCCTCGTTGGGGACACCATATATTTT. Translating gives CASSILVGDTIYF.

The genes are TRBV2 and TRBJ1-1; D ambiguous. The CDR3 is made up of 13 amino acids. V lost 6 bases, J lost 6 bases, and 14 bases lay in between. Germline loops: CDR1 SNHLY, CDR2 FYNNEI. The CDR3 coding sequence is TGTGCCAGCAGGGCCCAGGAGACGTCTGAAGCTTTCTTT. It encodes CASRAQETSEAFF.

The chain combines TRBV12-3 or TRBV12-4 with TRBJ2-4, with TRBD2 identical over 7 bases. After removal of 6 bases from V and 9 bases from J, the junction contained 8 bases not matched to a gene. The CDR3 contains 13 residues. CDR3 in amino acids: CASSSGLEAIQYF. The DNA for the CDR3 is TGTGCCAGCAGCTCCGGACTAGAGGCCATTCAGTACTTC.

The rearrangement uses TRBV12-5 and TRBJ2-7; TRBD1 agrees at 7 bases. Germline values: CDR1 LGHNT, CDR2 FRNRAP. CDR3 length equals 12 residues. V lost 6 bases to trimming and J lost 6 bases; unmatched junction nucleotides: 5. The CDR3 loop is CASGPSGGEQYF. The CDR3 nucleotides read TGTGCTAGTGGGCCTTCAGGGGGCGAGCAGTACTTC.

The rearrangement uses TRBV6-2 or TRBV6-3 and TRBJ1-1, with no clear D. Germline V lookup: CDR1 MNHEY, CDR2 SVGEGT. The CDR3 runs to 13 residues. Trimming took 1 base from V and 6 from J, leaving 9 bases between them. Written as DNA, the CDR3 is TGTGCCAGCAGTTACTACCGGGTTTCTGAAGCTTTCTTT. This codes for CASSYYRVSEAFF.

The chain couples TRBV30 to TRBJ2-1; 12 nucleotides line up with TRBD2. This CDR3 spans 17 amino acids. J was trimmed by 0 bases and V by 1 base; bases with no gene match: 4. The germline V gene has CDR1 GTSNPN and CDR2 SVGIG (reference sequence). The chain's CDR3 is CAWSGLAGVRSYNEQFF. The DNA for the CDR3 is TGTGCCTGGAGTGGACTAGCGGGGGTTCGCTCCTACAATGAGCAGTTCTTC.

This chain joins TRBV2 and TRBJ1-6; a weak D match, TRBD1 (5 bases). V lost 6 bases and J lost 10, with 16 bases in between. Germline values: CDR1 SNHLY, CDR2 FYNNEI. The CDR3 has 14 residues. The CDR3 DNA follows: TGTGCCAGCAGGGGGGAAAGGGGAGGCTCACCCCTCCACTTT. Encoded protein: CASRGERGGSPLHF.

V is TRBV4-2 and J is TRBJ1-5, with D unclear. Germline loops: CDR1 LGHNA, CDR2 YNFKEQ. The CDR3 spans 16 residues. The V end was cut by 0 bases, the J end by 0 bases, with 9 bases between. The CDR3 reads CASSQEGTNSNQPQHF. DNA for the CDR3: TGTGCCAGCAGCCAAGAAGGCACAAATAGCAATCAGCCCCAGCATTTT.

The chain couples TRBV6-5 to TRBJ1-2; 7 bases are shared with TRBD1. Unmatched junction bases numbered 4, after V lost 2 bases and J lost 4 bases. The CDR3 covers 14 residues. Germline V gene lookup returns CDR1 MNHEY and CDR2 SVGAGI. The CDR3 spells CASSYRRDSYGYTF. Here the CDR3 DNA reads TGTGCCAGCAGTTACCGACGGGACAGCTATGGCTACACCTTC.

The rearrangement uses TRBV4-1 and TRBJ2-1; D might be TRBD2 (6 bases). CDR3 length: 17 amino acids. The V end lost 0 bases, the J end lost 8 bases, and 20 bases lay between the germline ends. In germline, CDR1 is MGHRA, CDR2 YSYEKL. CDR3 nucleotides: TGCGCCAGCAGCCAAGATAGAATGTGGAGGCCGGGAGATGAGCAGTTCTTC. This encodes CASSQDRMWRPGDEQFF.

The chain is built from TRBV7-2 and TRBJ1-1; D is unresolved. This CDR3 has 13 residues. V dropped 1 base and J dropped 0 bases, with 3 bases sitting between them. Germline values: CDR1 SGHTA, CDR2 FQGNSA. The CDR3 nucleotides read TGTGCCAGCAGCTTAGTCCTGAACACTGAAGCTTTCTTT. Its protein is CASSLVLNTEAFF.